This record covers a single TCR beta chain. The CDR3 has 18 amino acids. Germline V gene data show CDR1 as LGHNA and CDR2 as YSLEER. V shed 0 bases, J shed 7 bases, and the junction held 12 bases outside the gene matches. In the PCR, 60 Vbeta and 13 Jbeta primers were used. Assay used: immunoSEQ multiplex PCR; TCRdb lists only in-frame clones, some missing. The sample gives around 150,000 clones, roughly 80% of which show up once; 6.3% is in the top ten. This entry comes from a study of cytomegalovirus exposure and HLA in healthy donors. The chain has TRBV4-3 and TRBJ2-7; 13 bases map to TRBD2. This receptor was identified in a male donor in good health and CMV-seropositive. The sequenced material came from PBMCs. The CDR3 DNA is TGCGCCAGCAGCCAAGATCGTCTGAGACTAGCGGGAGGTGAGGAGCAGTACTTC. Protein: CASSQDRLRLAGGEEQYF.